This TCR beta chain came from a study of blood T cells in healthy people across ages. The V gene's germline CDR1 is KGHDR and CDR2 SFDVKD. V trimming: 0 bases; J trimming: 2 bases; junction bases outside the gene matches: 6. The CDR3 totals 17 residues. Primed by a sample-barcoded 5' primer and a J-beta primer mix, a second PCR proceeded for roughly 7 to 12 cycles. TCRdb reprocessed the 5' RACE reads via MiXCR and lists one record per CDR3 protein. The sample holds about 970,000 distinct CDR3 sequences, about 51% seen once. The source material was blood. The V call is TRBV24-1, the J call TRBJ2-3; 8 bases are shared with TRBD1. The TCR sequence derives from a woman aged 55-70 years in good health. CDR3 region: CATSDLGQGHHTDTQYF. In DNA form, the CDR3 reads TGTGCCACCAGTGATTTGGGACAGGGCCACCACACAGATACGCAGTATTTT.